Below, 10 T cell receptor beta chains from the same sample are listed, as sequenced in a study of blood T cells in healthy people across ages. A second about 7 to 11 cycle PCR used barcoded and J-beta primers. TCRdb fed the 5' RACE reads into MiXCR, producing one record per CDR3 protein. The repertoire holds hundreds of thousands of distinct CDR3 sequences, with roughly 60% as singletons. Material: blood. The receptors originated from a man aged 30-40 years in good health.

This clonotype was counted between two and nine times. The chain uses TRBV12-3 or TRBV12-4 and TRBJ1-1; 9 bases agree with TRBD1. J lost 3 bases, V lost 6 bases, and 2 bases had no gene match. The CDR3 is 13 residues long. CDR3 sequence reads: CASRRQGDTEAFF. CDR3 DNA: TGTGCCAGCAGGCGACAGGGGGACACTGAAGCTTTCTTT.

This chain joins TRBV6-1 and TRBJ1-3; D is perhaps TRBD1 (6 bases). Trimming removed 8 bases at V and 4 bases at J, with 12 bases between. This CDR3 is 13 amino acids long. CDR1 and CDR2 (germline): MNHNS, SASEGT. As DNA, the CDR3 is TGTGCCAGCTCGGGACACGCAGGAAACACCATATATTTT. Its translation is CASSGHAGNTIYF.

The gene calls are TRBV12-3 or TRBV12-4 and TRBJ1-2; 10 bases are shared with TRBD1. Trimming at V came to 4 bases and at J to 6 bases, leaving 2 bases not matched to a gene. CDR3 length: 13 amino acids. The CDR3, as DNA: TGTGCCAGCAGTTCCGGGACAGGGGATGGCTACACCTTC. This codes for CASSSGTGDGYTF.

The V and J genes are TRBV7-9 and TRBJ2-4; D gene uncertain. Germline V gene data show CDR1 as SEHNR and CDR2 as FQNEAQ (reference sequence). The CDR3 contains 13 residues. The ends were cut back, 2 bases at V and 9 bases at J, with 11 bases in the middle. The CDR3 loop is CASSLSRSSIQYF. DNA for the CDR3: TGTGCCAGCAGCTTAAGCAGGTCTAGCATTCAGTACTTC.

The rearrangement uses TRBV20-1 and TRBJ2-1; 9 bases align to TRBD2. Germline loops: CDR1 DFQATT, CDR2 SNEGSKA (reference sequence). J lost 7 bases, V lost 2 bases, and 15 bases had no gene match. The CDR3 is 17 amino acids. CDR3 coding DNA: TGCAGTGCTAGACCCACTTTAGCGGGAGAGTACAGAAATGAGCAGTTCTTC. Translation: CSARPTLAGEYRNEQFF.

The chain is built from TRBV20-1 and TRBJ1-6; D is unclear. Germline V gene sequence: CDR1 DFQATT, CDR2 SNEGSKA (reference sequence). Trimming removed 6 bases at V and 10 bases at J, with 16 bases between. This CDR3 has 13 residues. The CDR3 DNA reads TGCAGTGCCCAGCCGGGCCCGGAATCACCCCTCCACTTT. Protein product: CSAQPGPESPLHF.

Only one count was recorded for this clonotype. The gene calls are TRBV10-3 and TRBJ2-1; weak D call: TRBD2 (5 bases). Trimming took off 0 bases at V and 3 bases at J, with 6 bases between the two ends. The germline CDR1 and CDR2 sequences are ENHRY and SYGVKD. This CDR3 spans 14 amino acids. The CDR3 DNA reads as TGTGCCATCAGTGAGTCGAGGGACTACAATGAGCAGTTCTTC. Translation: CAISESRDYNEQFF.

The J gene is TRBJ2-1, the V gene TRBV20-1; weak D call: TRBD2 (6 bases). The V gene lost 1 base and the J gene lost 0 bases, with 13 bases spanning the gap. Germline CDR1 and CDR2: DFQATT and SNEGSKA (reference sequence). The CDR3 length is 16 residues. The CDR3: CSARVQDGSSYNEQFF. CDR3 in DNA: TGCAGTGCTAGAGTCCAGGACGGGAGCTCCTACAATGAGCAGTTCTTC.

The chain carries TRBV7-2 and TRBJ2-5; D call uncertain. CDR3 length equals 13 residues. V was trimmed by 10 bases and J by 2 bases, leaving 14 bases between them. From germline, CDR1 is SGHTA and CDR2 FQGNSA. CDR3 residues: CAIATRRQETQYF. CDR3 sequence (DNA): TGTGCCATTGCGACTCGGCGACAAGAGACCCAGTACTTC.

The chain couples TRBV2 to TRBJ1-2, with a tentative D call TRBD1 (6 bases). The CDR3 length is 14 residues. Germline CDR1 reads SNHLY; CDR2 reads FYNNEI. Between the trimmed V and J ends, which lost 8 bases and 7 bases, there was a span of 20 bases. CDR3 nucleotide sequence: TGTGCCAGCCGCTGGGACACGCTAAAAGGTGGCTACACCTTC. It codes for CASRWDTLKGGYTF. Complete variable domain (other parts from reference TRBV2 and TRBJ1-2): EPEVTQTPSHQVTQMGQEVILRCVPISNHLYFYWYRQILGQKVEFLVSFYNNEISEKSEIFDDQFSVERPDGSNFTLKIRSTKLEDSAMYFCASRWDTLKGGYTFGSGTRLTVV.